The 21 T cell receptor beta chains listed next were all sequenced from one sample in a study of memory CD4+ T cells and cytomegalovirus serostatus. TCRdb's table, derived via immunoSEQ multiplex PCR, lists solely in-frame clones and lacks some. The sample comprises 40,000 to 60,000 clones, roughly 73% of which are singletons, and around 0.77% rests with the top ten. Single viable CD3+CD4+CD8-CD45RO+ cells were sorted as the memory CD4+ T cells. Sequenced input: memory CD4+ T cells from blood. The receptors here all came from an adult in good health and CMV-seronegative.

By sample fraction, this clone is medium-sized (0.01 to 0.1%). This chain joins TRBV2 and TRBJ1-2, with a possible D match to TRBD1 (6 bases). This CDR3 has 16 amino acids. CDR1 is SNHLY and CDR2 is FYNNEI in the germline V gene. V was clipped by 2 bases and J by 4 bases, with 17 bases between them. The CDR3, as DNA: TGTGCCAGCAGTGAAACCAGGGGCGATTTGGGCTATGGCTACACCTTC. Protein product: CASSETRGDLGYGYTF. The complete variable domain, with remaining parts taken from reference TRBV2 and TRBJ1-2, reads EPEVTQTPSHQVTQMGQEVILRCVPISNHLYFYWYRQILGQKVEFLVSFYNNEISEKSEIFDDQFSVERPDGSNFTLKIRSTKLEDSAMYFCASSETRGDLGYGYTFGSGTRLTVV.

The V and J genes are TRBV6-1 and TRBJ1-5; D perhaps matches TRBD1 (6 bases). Trimming stripped 4 bases from V and 5 bases from J, with 9 bases between. Looked up from germline, CDR1 is MNHNS and CDR2 is SASEGT. The CDR3 has 13 residues. CDR3 protein: CASSVEGDQPQHF. DNA for the CDR3: TGTGCCAGCAGTGTCGAGGGGGATCAGCCCCAGCATTTT.

About this clone itself: A much larger clone lies a single base off, so this may be a read error. J is TRBJ2-5 and V is TRBV19, with TRBD2 identical over 9 bases. The CDR3 is 18 amino acids. CDR1 and CDR2 from the germline V gene are LNHDA and SQIVND (reference sequence). The chain's CDR3 is CAGSPLGLAHPTQETQYF. CDR3 in DNA: TGTGCCGGTAGTCCTCTGGGACTAGCTCACCCAACCCAAGAGACCCAGTACTTC.

The chain has TRBV5-1 and TRBJ1-4; D is unclear. V dropped 2 bases and J dropped 0 bases, with 8 bases sitting between them. This CDR3 is built from 15 residues. The germline gives CDR1 SGHRS, CDR2 YFSETQ. CDR3 sequence: CASSLGRATNEKLFF. The CDR3 bases are TGCGCCAGCAGCTTAGGTCGTGCAACTAATGAAAAACTGTTTTTT.

The gene calls are TRBV18 and TRBJ2-3; the match to TRBD1 covers 10 bases. CDR1 and CDR2 from the germline V gene are KGHSH and LQKENI. J lost 3 bases, V lost 2 bases, and 11 bases had no gene match. The CDR3 loop spans 18 amino acids. CDR3 sequence (DNA): TGTGCCAGCTCACCAGATCGACAGGGGGCGCGGGTGACAGATACGCAGTATTTT. It is translated as CASSPDRQGARVTDTQYF.

The chain joins TRBV5-1 to TRBJ1-3; D remains ambiguous. Trimming removed 3 bases from V and 3 bases from J, with 16 bases in between. Germline V CDR1 and CDR2: SGHRS, YFSETQ. This CDR3 has 16 amino acids. CDR3 DNA: TGCGCCAGCAGCTCCGGCCCCTTCGGGAGTGGAAACACCATATATTTT. Amino acids: CASSSGPFGSGNTIYF.

The V and J genes are TRBV29-1 and TRBJ2-7, with a possible D match to TRBD2 (6 bases). Germline V lookup: CDR1 SQVTM, CDR2 ANQGSEA. This CDR3 spans 14 amino acids. V lost 7 bases to trimming and J lost 0 bases, with 16 bases between them. The CDR3 bases are TGCAGCGCACGCCGGGACGGGAGCTCCTACGAGCAGTACTTC. Amino acid sequence: CSARRDGSSYEQYF.

This clone has only a few counts. This sequence joins TRBV6-4 and TRBJ2-7; 8 bases are shared with TRBD2. V lost 7 bases and J lost 5; bases outside the gene matches: 13. Per the germline V gene, CDR1 is MRHNA and CDR2 is SNTAGT. The length of the CDR3 is 15 residues. CDR3 sequence: CASKGPAGGSNEQYF. For the CDR3, the DNA is TGTGCCAGCAAGGGTCCGGCGGGAGGAAGTAACGAGCAGTACTTC.

The DNA for the CDR3 is TGTGCCAGCAGCTTACGACGGGAAGAGACCCAGTACTTC. This encodes CASSLRREETQYF. The rearrangement uses TRBV7-2 and TRBJ2-5; D gene unclear. The CDR3 is 13 amino acids. Trimming removed 2 bases from V and 3 bases from J, with 7 bases in between. CDR1 and CDR2 (germline): SGHTA, FQGNSA. The full variable domain, rest sourced from reference TRBV7-2 and TRBJ2-5, is GAGVSQSPSNKVTEKGKDVELRCDPISGHTALYWYRQSLGQGLEFLIYFQGNSAPDKSGLPSDRFSAERTGGSVSTLTIQRTQQEDSAVYLCASSLRREETQYFGPGTRLLVL.

The sample holds one count of this clone. The V call is TRBV6-6, the J call TRBJ2-5; D is unresolved. Deletions cut 8 bases from V and 4 bases from J, with 14 bases between. The CDR3 consists of 13 residues. Germline V gives CDR1 MNHNY, CDR2 SVGAGI (reference sequence). The CDR3 region is CASGILVGETQYF. The CDR3 bases are TGTGCCAGCGGAATTTTAGTTGGAGAGACCCAGTACTTC.

The CDR3 spells CASSLGGTTTNEKLFF. DNA for the CDR3: TGTGCCAGCAGCTTAGGGGGGACAACAACTAATGAAAAACTGTTTTTT. V is TRBV7-9 and J is TRBJ1-4, with TRBD1 as a possible D gene (6 bases). Trimming removed 1 base from V and 0 bases from J, with 9 bases in between. The length of the CDR3 is 16 residues. Germline values: CDR1 SEHNR, CDR2 FQNEAQ (reference sequence). Drawing the rest from reference TRBV7-9 and TRBJ1-4, the complete variable domain is DTGVSQNPRHKITKRGQNVTFRCDPISEHNRLYWYRQTLGQGPEFLTYFQNEAQLEKSRLLSDRFSAERPKGSFSTLEIQRTEQGDSAMYLCASSLGGTTTNEKLFFGSGTQLSVL.

The chain is built from TRBV9 and TRBJ2-3, with D hard to call. V was cut by 3 bases and J by 0 bases, with 5 bases left in between. The CDR3 sequence is 13 residues long. Germline V gives CDR1 SGDLS, CDR2 YYNGEE. The CDR3 DNA sequence: TGTGCCAGCAGCGCGACTAGCACAGATACGCAGTATTTT. Its protein is CASSATSTDTQYF.

The chain combines TRBV7-6 with TRBJ2-5; D is uncertain. This CDR3 region has 13 residues. Germline CDR1 and CDR2: SGHVS and FNYEAQ. V was cut by 1 base and J by 3 bases, with 6 bases left in between. CDR3 in amino acids: CASSLDWKETQYF. Written as DNA, the CDR3 is TGTGCCAGCAGCTTAGATTGGAAAGAGACCCAGTACTTC.

The chain couples TRBV7-2 to TRBJ2-3, with 9 positions matching TRBD2. From germline, CDR1 is SGHTA and CDR2 FQGNSA. V lost 1 base to trimming and J lost 8 bases; unmatched junction nucleotides: 10. The CDR3 covers 16 residues. The CDR3 sequence is CASSLVAAGGPSTQYF. As DNA, the CDR3 is TGTGCCAGCAGCTTAGTTGCGGCGGGAGGGCCAAGTACGCAGTATTTT.

The rearrangement joins TRBV7-6 to TRBJ1-5; D may be TRBD1 (5 bases). The V gene lost 2 bases and the J gene lost 0 bases, with 8 bases spanning the gap. This CDR3 is built from 15 residues. Looked up from germline, CDR1 is SGHVS and CDR2 is FNYEAQ. CDR3 amino acids: CASSLRGDSNQPQHF. In DNA form, the CDR3 reads TGTGCCAGCAGCTTAAGAGGGGATAGCAATCAGCCCCAGCATTTT. Combining the CDR3 with reference TRBV7-6 and TRBJ1-5 gives the whole variable domain GAGVSQSPRYKVTKRGQDVALRCDPISGHVSLYWYRQALGQGPEFLTYFNYEAQQDKSGLPNDRFSAERPEGSISTLTIQRTEQRDSAMYRCASSLRGDSNQPQHFGDGTRLSIL.

As regards this clone: Other DNA sequences in this sample translate to the same CDR3. CDR3 coding DNA: TGTGCCAGCTCACCTCCGACAGGGGGCTATGGCTACACCTTC. Amino acid sequence: CASSPPTGGYGYTF. This chain joins TRBV18 and TRBJ1-2, with 9 bases lining up with TRBD1. The germline CDR1 and CDR2 sequences are KGHSH and LQKENI. This CDR3 region has 14 residues. V was pared by 3 bases and J by 4 bases, with 3 bases of the junction left unmatched.

CDR3 nucleotides: TGCAGTGCTAGATCCGGACTGAGACAGTACTTC. Its protein is CSARSGLRQYF. The rearrangement links TRBV20-1 to TRBJ2-7; TRBD2 is a possible D gene (5 bases). CDR3 length: 11 amino acids. V lost 2 bases and J lost 10, with 12 bases in between. The germline V gene encodes CDR1 DFQATT and CDR2 SNEGSKA (reference sequence).

In its sample, this clone was seen once. This chain uses TRBV7-2 with TRBJ1-2; tentatively, D is TRBD1 (5 bases). V lost 5 bases, J lost 6 bases, and 13 bases lay in between. CDR1 and CDR2 from the germline V gene are SGHTA and FQGNSA. The CDR3 loop spans 13 amino acids. CDR3 sequence (DNA): TGTGCCAGCAGCGCCAGGGTGGAAAATGGCTACACCTTC. Translating gives CASSARVENGYTF. The variable domain in full, with the rest retrieved from reference TRBV7-2 and TRBJ1-2, is GAGVSQSPSNKVTEKGKDVELRCDPISGHTALYWYRQSLGQGLEFLIYFQGNSAPDKSGLPSDRFSAERTGGSVSTLTIQRTQQEDSAVYLCASSARVENGYTFGSGTRLTVV.

The chain joins TRBV5-4 to TRBJ1-5; D uncertain. Germline V gene data show CDR1 as SGHNT and CDR2 as YYREEE (reference sequence). V lost 2 bases, J lost 9 bases, and 12 bases lay in between. The CDR3 contains 13 residues. The CDR3 region is CASSFDQERPQHF. CDR3 nucleotide sequence: TGTGCCAGCAGCTTCGACCAAGAAAGGCCCCAGCATTTT. Full variable domain (outside the CDR3, taken from reference TRBV5-4 and TRBJ1-5): ETGVTQSPTHLIKTRGQQVTLRCSSQSGHNTVSWYQQALGQGPQFIFQYYREEENGRGNFPPRFSGLQFPNYSSELNVNALELDDSALYLCASSFDQERPQHFGDGTRLSIL.

This clone was picked up a small number of times. The chain couples TRBV6-1 to TRBJ1-2; 7 positions match TRBD1. J was trimmed by 2 bases and V by 2 bases; bases with no gene match: 14. The CDR3 has 18 amino acids. CDR1 and CDR2 (germline): MNHNS, SASEGT. CDR3 bases: TGTGCCAGCAGTGAAAGGGTTTCACGGGACAGCCTGAACTATGGCTACACCTTC. Its protein is CASSERVSRDSLNYGYTF.

V gene TRBV5-5 combines with J gene TRBJ2-7; D gene unclear. Germline lookup yields CDR1 SGHKS and CDR2 YYEKEE (reference sequence). V lost 2 bases, J lost 9 bases, and 21 bases lay in between. This CDR3 region has 15 residues. CDR3 sequence (DNA): TGTGCCAGCAGCTTAGATCGGACGGGCCCTCTTGGGCAGTACTTC. It translates to CASSLDRTGPLGQYF.